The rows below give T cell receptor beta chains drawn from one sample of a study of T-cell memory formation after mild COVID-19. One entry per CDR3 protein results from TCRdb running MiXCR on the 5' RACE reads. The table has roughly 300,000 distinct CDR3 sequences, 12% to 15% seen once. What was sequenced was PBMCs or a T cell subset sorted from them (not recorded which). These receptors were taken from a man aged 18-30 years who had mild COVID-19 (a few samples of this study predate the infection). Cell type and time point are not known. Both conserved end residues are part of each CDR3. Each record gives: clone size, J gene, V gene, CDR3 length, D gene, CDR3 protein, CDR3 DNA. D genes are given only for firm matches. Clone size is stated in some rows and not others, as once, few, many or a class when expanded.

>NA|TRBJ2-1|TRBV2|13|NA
CASTLSSYNEQFF
TGTGCCAGCACACTGAGCTCCTACAATGAGCAGTTCTTC
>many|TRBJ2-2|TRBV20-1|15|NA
CSARERQRNTGELFF
TGCAGTGCTAGAGAACGACAGCGGAACACCGGGGAGCTGTTTTTT
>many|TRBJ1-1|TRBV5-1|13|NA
CASSPVGDTEAFF
TGCGCCAGCAGCCCAGTGGGGGACACTGAAGCTTTCTTT
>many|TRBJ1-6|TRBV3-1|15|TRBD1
CASSRGQGSNSPLHF
TGTGCCAGCAGCCGAGGACAGGGTAGCAATTCACCCCTCCACTTT
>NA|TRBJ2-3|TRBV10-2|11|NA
CASSQSDTQYF
TGCGCCAGCAGTCAATCAGATACGCAGTATTTT
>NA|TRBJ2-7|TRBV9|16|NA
CASSVGPGPPPYEQYF
TGTGCCAGCAGCGTAGGTCCAGGGCCTCCCCCCTACGAGCAGTACTTC
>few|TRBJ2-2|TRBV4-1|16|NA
CASSQGGQMNTGELFF
TGCGCCAGCAGCCAAGGGGGGCAGATGAACACCGGGGAGCTGTTTTTT
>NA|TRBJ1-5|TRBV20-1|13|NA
CSASDGGNQPQHF
TGCAGTGCTAGTGACGGTGGAAATCAGCCCCAGCATTTT
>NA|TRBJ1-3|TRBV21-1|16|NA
CASSKLGRSSGNTIYF
TGTGCCAGCAGCAAACTCGGGCGGAGCTCTGGAAACACCATATATTTT
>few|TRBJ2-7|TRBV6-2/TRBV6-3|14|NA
CASSYSGRDLEQYF
TGTGCCAGCAGTTACTCAGGGAGAGACCTCGAGCAGTACTTC
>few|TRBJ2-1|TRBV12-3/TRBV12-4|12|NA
CASGWAPREQFF
TGTGCCAGCGGCTGGGCCCCCCGGGAGCAGTTCTTC
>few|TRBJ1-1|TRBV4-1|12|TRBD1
CASSPKTWTGQF
TGCGCCAGCAGCCCAAAGACTTGGACAGGGCAATTT
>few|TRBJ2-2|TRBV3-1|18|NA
CASSATGPGTTNTGELFF
TGTGCCAGCAGCGCGACTGGCCCAGGAACTACGAACACCGGGGAGCTGTTTTTT
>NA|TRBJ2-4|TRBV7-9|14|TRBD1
CASSPGTEPHIQYF
TGTGCCAGCAGCCCCGGGACAGAACCCCACATTCAGTACTTC
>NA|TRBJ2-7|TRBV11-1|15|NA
CASSSWTADSYEQYF
TGTGCCAGCAGCAGCTGGACTGCCGACTCCTACGAGCAGTACTTC
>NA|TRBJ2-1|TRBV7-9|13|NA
CASSPGDPNEQFF
TGTGCCAGCAGCCCCGGAGATCCCAATGAGCAGTTCTTC
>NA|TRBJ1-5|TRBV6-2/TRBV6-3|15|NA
CASSRAGHQNQPQHF
TGTGCCAGCAGTAGGGCAGGTCATCAGAATCAGCCCCAGCATTTT
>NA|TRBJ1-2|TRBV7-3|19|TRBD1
CASSSYMGRGRKELGGYTF
TGTGCCAGCAGCTCCTACATGGGCAGGGGGCGCAAAGAGTTGGGTGGCTACACCTTC
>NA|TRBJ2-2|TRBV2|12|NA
CASSDHISELFF
TGTGCCAGCAGTGACCACATCTCGGAGCTGTTTTTT
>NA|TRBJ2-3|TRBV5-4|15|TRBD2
CASSWGLTGTDTQYF
TGTGCCAGCAGCTGGGGACTAACCGGCACAGATACGCAGTATTTT
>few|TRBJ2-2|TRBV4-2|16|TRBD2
CASSPLAGANTGELFF
TGTGCCAGCAGCCCCCTAGCGGGGGCGAACACCGGGGAGCTGTTTTTT
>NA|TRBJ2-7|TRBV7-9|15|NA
CASSPRTGTTYEQYF
TGTGCCAGCAGCCCGAGGACAGGGACTACCTACGAGCAGTACTTC
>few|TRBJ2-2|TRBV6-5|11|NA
CASSRGWELFF
TGTGCCAGCAGCCGCGGCTGGGAGCTGTTTTTT
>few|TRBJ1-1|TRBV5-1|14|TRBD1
CASSLLTGETEAFF
TGCGCCAGCAGCTTGTTGACAGGGGAAACTGAAGCTTTCTTT
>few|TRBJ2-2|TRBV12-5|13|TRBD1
CASGAGGTGELFF
TGTGCTAGTGGTGCAGGGGGCACCGGGGAGCTGTTTTTT
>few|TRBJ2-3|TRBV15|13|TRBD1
CATSVDRADTQYF
TGTGCCACCAGCGTCGACAGGGCAGATACGCAGTATTTT
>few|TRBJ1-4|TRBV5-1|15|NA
CASSLSQPTNEKLFF
TGCGCCAGCAGCTTGAGTCAGCCAACTAATGAAAAACTGTTTTTT
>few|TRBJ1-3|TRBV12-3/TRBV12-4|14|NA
CAIHFGDAGNTIYF
TGTGCCATCCACTTCGGGGACGCTGGAAACACCATATATTTT
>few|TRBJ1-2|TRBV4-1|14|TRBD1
CASAGRDSNYGYTF
TGCGCCAGCGCGGGCCGGGACAGTAACTATGGCTACACCTTC
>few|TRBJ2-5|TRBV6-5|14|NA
CASSYGGAQETQYF
TGTGCCAGCAGTTACGGGGGGGCCCAAGAGACCCAGTACTTC
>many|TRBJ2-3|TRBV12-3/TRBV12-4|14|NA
CASSLLGSTDTQYF
TGTGCCAGCAGTTTATTAGGCAGCACAGATACGCAGTATTTT
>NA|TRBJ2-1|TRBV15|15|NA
CATSRQGLWYNEQFF
TGTGCCACCAGCAGACAGGGCCTGTGGTACAATGAGCAGTTCTTC
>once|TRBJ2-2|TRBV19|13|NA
CATREIIAGELLF
TGTGCCACCCGGGAAATAATTGCCGGGGAGCTGCTTTTT
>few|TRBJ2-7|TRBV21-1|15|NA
CASTRGPKAPYEQYF
TGTGCCAGCACCAGGGGGCCGAAGGCTCCCTACGAGCAGTACTTC
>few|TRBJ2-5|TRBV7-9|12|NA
CASGSLDGTQYF
TGTGCCAGCGGGTCGCTTGATGGGACCCAGTACTTC
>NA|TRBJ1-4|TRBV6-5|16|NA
CASSYSTSGLGEKLFF
TGTGCCAGCAGTTACTCGACGTCCGGTCTAGGTGAAAAACTGTTTTTT
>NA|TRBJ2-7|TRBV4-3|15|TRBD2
CASSQLLAGAYEQYF
TGCGCCAGCAGCCAATTACTAGCGGGGGCCTACGAGCAGTACTTC
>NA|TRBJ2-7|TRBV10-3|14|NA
CAISGGQGAYEQYF
TGTGCCATCTCCGGTGGTCAGGGAGCCTACGAGCAGTACTTC
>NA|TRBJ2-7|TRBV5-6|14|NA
CASSLVSGVTEQYF
TGTGCCAGCAGCTTGGTCTCCGGGGTCACCGAGCAGTACTTC
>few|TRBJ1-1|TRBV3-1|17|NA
CASSQEPFSLLNTEAFF
TGTGCCAGCAGCCAAGAACCTTTCAGTCTACTGAACACTGAAGCTTTCTTT
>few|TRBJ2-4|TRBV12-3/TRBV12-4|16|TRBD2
CASSPGIGGDKNIQYF
TGTGCCAGCAGTCCCGGGATCGGGGGGGACAAAAACATTCAGTACTTC
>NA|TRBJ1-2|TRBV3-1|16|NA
CASSEGPSPGHYGYTF
TGTGCCAGCAGCGAAGGGCCCTCTCCGGGACACTATGGCTACACCTTC
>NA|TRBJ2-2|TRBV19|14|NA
CASSIPTPGRELFF
TGTGCCAGTAGTATCCCGACTCCGGGGAGGGAGCTGTTTTTT
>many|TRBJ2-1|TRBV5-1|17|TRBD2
CASSRPGLAGGSNEQFF
TGCGCCAGCAGCCGCCCGGGGTTGGCGGGGGGCAGCAATGAGCAGTTCTTC
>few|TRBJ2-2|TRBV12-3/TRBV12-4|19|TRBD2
CASSFSVGGTTKNTGELFF
TGTGCCAGCAGTTTTAGTGTCGGGGGGACGACGAAGAACACCGGGGAGCTGTTTTTT
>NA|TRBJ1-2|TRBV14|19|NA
CASSQEIVTGSALHYGYTF
TGTGCCAGCAGCCAAGAGATAGTAACAGGGTCAGCTTTACACTATGGCTACACCTTC
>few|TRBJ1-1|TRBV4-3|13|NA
CASSQDSGEEAFF
TGCGCCAGCAGCCAAGATTCCGGGGAAGAAGCTTTCTTT